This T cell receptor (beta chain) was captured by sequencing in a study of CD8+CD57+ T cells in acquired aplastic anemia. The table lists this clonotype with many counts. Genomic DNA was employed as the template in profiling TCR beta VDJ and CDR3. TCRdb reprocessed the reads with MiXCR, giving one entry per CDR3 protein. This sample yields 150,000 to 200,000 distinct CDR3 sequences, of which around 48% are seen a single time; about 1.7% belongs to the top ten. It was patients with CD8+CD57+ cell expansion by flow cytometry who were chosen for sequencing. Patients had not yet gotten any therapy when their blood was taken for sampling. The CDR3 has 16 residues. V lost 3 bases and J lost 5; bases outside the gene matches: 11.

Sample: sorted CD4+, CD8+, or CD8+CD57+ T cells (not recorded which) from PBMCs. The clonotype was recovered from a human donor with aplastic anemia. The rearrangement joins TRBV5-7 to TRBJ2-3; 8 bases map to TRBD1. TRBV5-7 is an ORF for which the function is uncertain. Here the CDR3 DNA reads TGTGCCAGCAGCTGGCCGGACAGGGAACGGGAAGATACGCAGTATTTT. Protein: CASSWPDREREDTQYF.